The following is a T cell receptor beta chain sequence with its context. The target of this receptor is not known. There are no base qualities to consult, and no much larger clone falls within one base. The sample originates from a study of blood T cell repertoires in COVID-19 (TCRdb year 2020). Notes on the research overall: Collaborator samples came from the United States, Italy and Spain and covered acute and convalescent phases of COVID-19. Where available, HLA class I and class II types were obtained from metadata supplied by the sample provider rather than from assay-based typing. The sample metadata nearly always contained a de-identified subject ID, COVID-19 status, age in years and sex. The material from the prospective study consisted of cDNA or gDNA derived from T cells, B-cell-depleted T cells, or PBMCs. The repertoires were released in a freely available public database intended as a resource for research on the immune response to SARS-CoV-2. Samples were obtained from the ongoing ImmuneRACE study (first 160 participants) and from some 1,200 subjects provided by 6 global collaborators. Subjects who had been exposed to COVID-19, were actively infected with it, or had recovered from it provided the deeply sampled blood TCRbeta repertoires that made up the dataset. Here is what the overall study found, with its caveats: How much clinical and demographic metadata was included differed by source and by participant, and the metadata was provided uncurated.

Per the germline V gene, MNHEY is the CDR1 and SVGAGI is the CDR2. Trimming removed 6 bases from V and 0 bases from J, leaving 8 bases between the germline ends. The CDR3 goes from the cysteine to the phenylalanine over 13 residues. Kept here is only the CDR3 DNA, which spans 39 bases and is read in frame from base 1. Whole blood was collected in K2EDTA tubes by collaborating institutions according to the institutions' own protocols. For TCRbeta analysis, collaborators shipped samples in one of three forms: frozen whole blood, isolated PBMCs, or DNA extracted from either of those sample types. TCRbeta CDR3 regions were amplified from genomic DNA by means of the immunoSEQ Assay, a bias-controlled multiplex PCR. The study's own analysis went as follows. The number of nucleated cells in each sample was estimated by amplification of reference gene primers within the assay. To quantify the absolute abundance of each unique TCRbeta CDR3 rearrangement, sequence reads were collapsed and filtered. For each sample, productive Simpson clonality was calculated as the square root of Simpson's diversity index across productive rearrangements. The table comes from immuneACCESS by way of TCRdb, which keeps in-frame sequences with V and J called. Part of the clones is missing from these tables; in studies checked, under half for an unresolved V gene and the rest for unknown reasons. That table gives V, J and clone size, and the DNA gave D and trimming. For this sample the table gives about 150,000 clones, of which about 87% were detected only once. Jointly, the top ten make up under 2.5% of the sample.

The V and J genes are TRBV6-5 and TRBJ1-2; TRBD1 is a weak D gene call, 5 bases matching. This TCR derives from a man in his forties or fifties with active COVID-19. Sequencing input: peripheral blood. The nucleotide sequence reads TGTGCCAGCAGAACAGGAACTAACTATGGCTACACCTTC. This gives the protein CASRTGTNYGYTF.